This entry lists 7 T cell receptor beta chains sequenced from one sample in a study of blood T cell repertoires in COVID-19. The protocol was immunoSEQ multiplex PCR, while the TCRdb copy is restricted to in-frame clones and leaves out a portion. The table records about 250,000 clones, around 86% of them present only once. Source material: peripheral blood. Source of these receptors: an elderly woman with COVID-19, enrolled during active disease.

This chain joins TRBV19 and TRBJ2-1; 7 bases line up with TRBD2. The CDR3 sequence is 15 residues long. Germline-derived CDR1 and CDR2 are LNHDA and SQIVND (reference sequence). V lost 4 bases, J lost 5 bases, and 8 bases stayed unmatched. CDR3 nucleotide sequence: TGTGCCAGTAGTACAACCGGGACTACACACAATGAGCAGTTCTTC. This gives the protein CASSTTGTTHNEQFF.

This chain's CDR3 is CASSQYITSSGNTIYF. In DNA, the CDR3 is TGTGCCAGTAGTCAATATATAACCAGCTCTGGAAACACCATATATTTT. V is TRBV19 and J is TRBJ1-3, with D unresolved. The CDR3 covers 16 residues. The V gene's germline CDR1 is LNHDA and CDR2 SQIVND (reference sequence). The germline V and J ends were trimmed by 5 bases and 0 bases, with 14 bases remaining between them. Complete variable domain (other parts from reference TRBV19 and TRBJ1-3): DGGITQSPKYLFRKEGQNVTLSCEQNLNHDAMYWYRQDPGQGLRLIYYSQIVNDFQKGDIAEGYSVSREKKESFPLTVTSAQKNPTAFYLCASSQYITSSGNTIYFGEGSWLTVV.

This clone was counted once. The chain carries TRBV29-1 and TRBJ2-5, with 9 bases that match TRBD2. CDR1 and CDR2 (germline): SQVTM, ANQGSEA. This CDR3 contains 12 residues. Trimming took 7 bases from V and 4 from J; bases not matched to a gene: 4. CDR3 sequence: CSASGVGETQYF. DNA of the CDR3: TGCAGCGCTAGCGGGGTAGGAGAGACCCAGTACTTC.

With respect to this clone: The same CDR3 also results from other DNA sequences found in this sample. The gene calls are TRBV5-4 and TRBJ2-7; 7 bases fit TRBD1. The CDR3 covers 13 residues. Germline V gives CDR1 SGHNT, CDR2 YYREEE (reference sequence). V was pared by 0 bases and J by 4 bases, with 1 base of the junction left unmatched. The CDR3 sequence is CASSLDRGYEQYV. Written as DNA, the CDR3 is TGTGCCAGCAGCTTGGACAGGGGTTACGAGCAGTACGTC.

This chain joins TRBV10-3 and TRBJ1-1, with 10 positions matching TRBD1. This CDR3 is built from 13 residues. CDR1 ENHRY and CDR2 SYGVKD come from the germline V gene. V dropped 10 bases and J dropped 5; count of bases not matched to a gene: 7. The CDR3, as DNA: TGTGCCAGTGACAGGGGGCTCGGGACTGAAGCTTTCTTT. It specifies CASDRGLGTEAFF.

This clone occurred a few times. The chain joins TRBV11-3 to TRBJ2-7; 8 bases line up with TRBD1. From germline, CDR1 is SGHNT and CDR2 YENEEA. The CDR3 extends over 13 amino acids. V lost 4 bases and J lost 6; bases outside the gene matches: 5. CDR3 residues: CASSSDRGSEQYV. In DNA, the CDR3 is TGTGCCAGCAGCTCTGACAGGGGTAGCGAGCAGTACGTC.

The CDR3 region is CASSQGARINTEAFF. CDR3 nucleotide sequence: TGTGCCAGCAGCCAGGGGGCGCGGATTAACACTGAAGCTTTCTTT. The genes are TRBV5-4 and TRBJ1-1, with 8 bases aligning to TRBD1. Germline CDR1 is SGHNT and CDR2 is YYREEE (reference sequence). The V gene end was trimmed by 4 bases and the J gene end by 2 bases; junction bases not matched to a gene: 7. This CDR3 is built from 15 residues.